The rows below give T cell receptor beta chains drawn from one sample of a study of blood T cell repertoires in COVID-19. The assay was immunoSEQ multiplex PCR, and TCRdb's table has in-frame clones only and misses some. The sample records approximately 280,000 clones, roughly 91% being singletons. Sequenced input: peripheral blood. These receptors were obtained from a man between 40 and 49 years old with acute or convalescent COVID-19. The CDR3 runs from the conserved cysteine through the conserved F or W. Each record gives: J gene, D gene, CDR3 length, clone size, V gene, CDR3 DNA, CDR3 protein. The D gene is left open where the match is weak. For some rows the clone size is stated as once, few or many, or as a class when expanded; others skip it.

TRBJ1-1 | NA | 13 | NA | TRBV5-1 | TGCGCCAGCAGCTTGGTCGAGGACACTGAAGCTTTCTTT | CASSLVEDTEAFF
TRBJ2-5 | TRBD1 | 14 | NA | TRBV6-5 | TGTGCCAGCAGTTACGCCGGGACAGGGGAGACCCAGTACTTC | CASSYAGTGETQYF
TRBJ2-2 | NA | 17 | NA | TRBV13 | TGTGCCAGCAGCTTAGGCCTTAGGGGCTTGAACACCGGGGAGCTGTTTTTT | CASSLGLRGLNTGELFF
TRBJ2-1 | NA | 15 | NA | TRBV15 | TGTGCCACCAGCAGAGTGGCGGGAATCGGCGATGAGCAGTTCTTC | CATSRVAGIGDEQFF
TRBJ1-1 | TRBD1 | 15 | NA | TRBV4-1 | TGCGCCAGCAGCCACTTGGACAGGTTGAACACTGAAGCTTTCTTT | CASSHLDRLNTEAFF
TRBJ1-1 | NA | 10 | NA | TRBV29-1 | TGCAGCGTTGCGGGGTACAAAGCTTTCTTT | CSVAGYKAFF
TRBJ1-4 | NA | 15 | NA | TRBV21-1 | TGTGCCAGCAGCAACGGGACAGGGGTAAGGGAAAAACTGTTTTTT | CASSNGTGVREKLFF
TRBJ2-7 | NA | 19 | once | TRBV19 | TGTGCCAGTAGTATCCCAGGGCCTACCTATTTAAAGTTGGTATACGAGCAGTACTTC | CASSIPGPTYLKLVYEQYF
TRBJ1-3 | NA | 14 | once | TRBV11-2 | TGTGCCAGCAGCTCTTCGACACGCGGAAACACCATATATTTT | CASSSSTRGNTIYF
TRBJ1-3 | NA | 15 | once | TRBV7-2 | TGTGCCAGCAGCCCTCGAGGCAGCTCTGGAAACACCATATATTTT | CASSPRGSSGNTIYF
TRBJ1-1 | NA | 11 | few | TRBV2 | TGTGCCAGCAGTGGAGCGGACAGTGCTTTCTTT | CASSGADSAFF
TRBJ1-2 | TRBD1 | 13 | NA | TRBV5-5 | TGTGCCAGCGGATCGACAGGGAGAGGCGGCTACACCTTC | CASGSTGRGGYTF
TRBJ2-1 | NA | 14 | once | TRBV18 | TGTGCCAGCTCATCGACAGGTTCCTACAATGAGCAGTTCTTC | CASSSTGSYNEQFF
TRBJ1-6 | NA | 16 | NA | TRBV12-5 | TGTGCTAGTGGTTTGCGCGGGGGAACCTATAATTCACCCCTCCACTTT | CASGLRGGTYNSPLHF
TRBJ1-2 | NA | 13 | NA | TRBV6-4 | TGTGCCAGCTCTGCCTCGGGGTCGTTTGGCTACACCTTC | CASSASGSFGYTF
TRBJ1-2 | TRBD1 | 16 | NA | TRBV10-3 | TGTGCCATCAGTGGGACAGGGGAAGATGGTAACTATGGCTACACCTTC | CAISGTGEDGNYGYTF
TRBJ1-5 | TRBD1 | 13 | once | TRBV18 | TGTGCCAGCTCACCGACAGGGAATCAGCCCCAGCATTTT | CASSPTGNQPQHF
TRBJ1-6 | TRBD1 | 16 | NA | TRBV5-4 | TGTGCCAGCAGCTCGCGAGACAGGGGGCGTTCGTCACCCCTCCACTTT | CASSSRDRGRSSPLHF
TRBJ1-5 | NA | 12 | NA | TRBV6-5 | TGTGCCAGCAGTCCCTTTCAGAGGCCCTGGCATTTT | CASSPFQRPWHF
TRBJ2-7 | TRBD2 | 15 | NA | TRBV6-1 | TGTGCCAGCAGTGAAGTGGGGGGGATTTCTTACGAGCAGTACTTC | CASSEVGGISYEQYF
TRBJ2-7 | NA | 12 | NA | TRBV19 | TGTGCCAGTACCGACATCTACTACGAGCAGTACTTC | CASTDIYYEQYF
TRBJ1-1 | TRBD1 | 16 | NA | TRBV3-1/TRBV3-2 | TGTGCCAGCAGCCAAGGGGACAGGGGAACGAGGGCTGAAGCTTTCTTT | CASSQGDRGTRAEAFF
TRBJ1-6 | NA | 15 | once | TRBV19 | TGTGCCAGTAGTAGGCGGCCAGGGGTAGGTTCACCCCTCCACTTT | CASSRRPGVGSPLHF
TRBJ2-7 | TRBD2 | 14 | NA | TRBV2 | TGTGCCAGCCCGAGCGGGGGGGACATAGAGGAGCAGTACTTC | CASPSGGDIEEQYF
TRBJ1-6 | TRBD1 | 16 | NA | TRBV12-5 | TGTGCTAGTGGTTTGGTACTCGGACAGGGGAATTCACCCCTCCACTTT | CASGLVLGQGNSPLHF
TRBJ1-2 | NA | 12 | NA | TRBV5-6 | TGTGCCAGCAGCTTGGTAGGGGAGGTTTACACCTTC | CASSLVGEVYTF